This TCR beta chain came from a study of blood T cell repertoires in COVID-19. V lost 0 bases, J lost 4 bases, and 10 bases stayed unmatched. The CDR3 consists of 17 residues. The germline V gene has CDR1 LGHDT and CDR2 YNNKEL (reference sequence). Data came from immunoSEQ multiplex PCR; TCRdb stores just in-frame clones and leaves some out. The table has around 260,000 clones, 80% to 90% seen once; the top ten hold 3.5% to 4.5%. Participant reports of clinical history set cohort assignment. Cohort 3 recovered donors had two negative PCRs, clearance, or symptom resolution. The sequence came from a woman aged 25 to 39 who had recovered from COVID-19. The sample taken for sequencing was PBMCs or T cells enriched from blood (not recorded which). The chain is built from TRBV3-1 (or the pseudogene TRBV3-2) and TRBJ2-3; 7 positions agree with TRBD2. The CDR3 sequence is CASSQDRDLGGADTQYF. The CDR3 region has the DNA TGTGCCAGCAGCCAAGACAGGGACCTTGGGGGGGCAGATACGCAGTATTTT.